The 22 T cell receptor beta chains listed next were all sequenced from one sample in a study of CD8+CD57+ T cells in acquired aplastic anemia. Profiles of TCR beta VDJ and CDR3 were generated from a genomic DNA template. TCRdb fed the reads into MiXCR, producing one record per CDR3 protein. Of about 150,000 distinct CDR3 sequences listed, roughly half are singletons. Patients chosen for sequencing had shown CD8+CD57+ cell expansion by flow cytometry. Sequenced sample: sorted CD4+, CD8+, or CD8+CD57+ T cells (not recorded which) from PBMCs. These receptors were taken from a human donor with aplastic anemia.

This CDR3 reads CASSLAGINEKLFF. CDR3 DNA: TGCGCCAGCAGCTTGGCTGGGATTAATGAAAAACTGTTTTTT. The chain combines TRBV5-1 with TRBJ1-4; D uncertain. This CDR3 spans 14 amino acids. Germline lookup yields CDR1 SGHRS and CDR2 YFSETQ. Trimming shortened V by 0 bases and J by 4 bases, and 7 bases separated the two germline ends.

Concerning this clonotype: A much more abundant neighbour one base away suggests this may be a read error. The CDR3 loop is CASSIEGTGAFF. CDR3 in DNA: TGTGCCAGCAGCATTGAGGGCACTGGAGCTTTCTTT. J is TRBJ1-1 and V is TRBV9; D is ambiguous. The CDR3 runs 12 residues. Germline assignment: CDR1 SGDLS and CDR2 YYNGEE.

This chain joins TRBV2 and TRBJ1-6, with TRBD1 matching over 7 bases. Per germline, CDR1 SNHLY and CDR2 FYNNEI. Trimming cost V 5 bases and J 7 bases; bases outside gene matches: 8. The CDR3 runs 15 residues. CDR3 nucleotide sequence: TGTGCCAGCAGTCATGACAGGGCTGACAATTCACCCCTCCACTTT. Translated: CASSHDRADNSPLHF.

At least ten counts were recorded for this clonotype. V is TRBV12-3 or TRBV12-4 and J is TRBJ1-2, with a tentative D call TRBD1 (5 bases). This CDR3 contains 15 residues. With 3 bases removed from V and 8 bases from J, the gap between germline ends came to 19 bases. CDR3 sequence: CASSFPRAGTYGYTF. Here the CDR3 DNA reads TGTGCCAGCAGTTTTCCGAGGGCCGGGACTTACGGCTACACCTTC.

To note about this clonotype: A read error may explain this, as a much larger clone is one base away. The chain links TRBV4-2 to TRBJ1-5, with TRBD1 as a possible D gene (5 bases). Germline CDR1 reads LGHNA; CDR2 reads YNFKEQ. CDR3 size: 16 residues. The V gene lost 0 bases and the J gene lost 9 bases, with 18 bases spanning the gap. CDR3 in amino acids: CASSQEVGRGDRPQHF. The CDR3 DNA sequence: TGTGCCAGCAGCCAAGAGGTCGGGCGGGGGGATCGGCCCCAGCATTTT.

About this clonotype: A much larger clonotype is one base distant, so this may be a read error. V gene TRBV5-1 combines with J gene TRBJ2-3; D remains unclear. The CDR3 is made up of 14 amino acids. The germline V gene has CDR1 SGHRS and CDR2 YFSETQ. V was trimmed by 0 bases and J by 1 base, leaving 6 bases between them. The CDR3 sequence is CASSLAFRTDTQYF. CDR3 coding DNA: TGCGCCAGCAGCTTGGCCTTCCGCACAGATACGCAGTATTTT.

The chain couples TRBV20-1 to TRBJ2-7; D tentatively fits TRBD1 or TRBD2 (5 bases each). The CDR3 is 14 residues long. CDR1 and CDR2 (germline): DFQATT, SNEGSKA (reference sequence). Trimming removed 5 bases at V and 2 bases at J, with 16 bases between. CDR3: CSARRLQDTYEQYF. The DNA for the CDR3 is TGCAGTGCTCGTCGACTACAGGACACCTACGAGCAGTACTTC.

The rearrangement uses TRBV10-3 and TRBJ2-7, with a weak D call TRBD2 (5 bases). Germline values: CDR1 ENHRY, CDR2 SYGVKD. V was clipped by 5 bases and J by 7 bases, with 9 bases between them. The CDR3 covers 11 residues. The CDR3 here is CAISPGSEQYF. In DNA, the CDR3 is TGTGCCATCAGTCCGGGAAGTGAGCAGTACTTC.

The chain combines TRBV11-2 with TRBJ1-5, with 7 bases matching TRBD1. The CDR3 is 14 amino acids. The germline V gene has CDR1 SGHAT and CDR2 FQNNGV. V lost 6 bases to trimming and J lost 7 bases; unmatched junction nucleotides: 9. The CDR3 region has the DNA TGTGCCAGCAGTGAAAGGGGGCGAGGACAGCCCCAGCATTTT. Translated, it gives CASSERGRGQPQHF.

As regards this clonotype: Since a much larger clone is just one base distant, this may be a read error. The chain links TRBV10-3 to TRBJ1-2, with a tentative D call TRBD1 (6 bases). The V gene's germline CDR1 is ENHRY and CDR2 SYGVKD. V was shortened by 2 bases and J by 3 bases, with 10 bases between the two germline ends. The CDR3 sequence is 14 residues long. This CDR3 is CAISEGAGDYGYTF. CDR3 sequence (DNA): TGTGCCATCAGTGAGGGGGCAGGGGACTATGGCTACACCTTC.

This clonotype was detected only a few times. CDR3 protein: CASSDSSGGATDTQYF. The DNA for the CDR3 is TGTGCCAGCAGTGACTCTAGCGGGGGGGCTACAGATACGCAGTATTTT. The chain joins TRBV6-4 to TRBJ2-3; 11 nucleotides line up with TRBD2. The CDR3 covers 16 residues. V trimming: 0 bases; J trimming: 3 bases; junction bases outside the gene matches: 2. Looked up from germline, CDR1 is MRHNA and CDR2 is SNTAGT.

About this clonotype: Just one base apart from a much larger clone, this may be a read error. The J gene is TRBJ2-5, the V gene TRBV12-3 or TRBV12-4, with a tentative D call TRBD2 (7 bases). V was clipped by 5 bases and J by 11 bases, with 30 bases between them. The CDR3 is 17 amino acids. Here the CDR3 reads CASSVGIGGHSYNEQYF. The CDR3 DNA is TGTGCCAGCAGTGTGGGTATCGGGGGGCATTCCTACAATGAGCAGTACTTC.

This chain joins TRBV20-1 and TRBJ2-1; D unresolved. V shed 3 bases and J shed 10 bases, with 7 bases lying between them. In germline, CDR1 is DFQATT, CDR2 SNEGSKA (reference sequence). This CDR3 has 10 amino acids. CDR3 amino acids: CSASRREQFF. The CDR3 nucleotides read TGCAGTGCTAGTCGGCGGGAGCAGTTCTTC.

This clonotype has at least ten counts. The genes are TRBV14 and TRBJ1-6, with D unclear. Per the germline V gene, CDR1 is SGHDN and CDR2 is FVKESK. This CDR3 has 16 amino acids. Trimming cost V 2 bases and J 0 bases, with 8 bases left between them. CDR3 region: CASSQLSSSYNSPLHF. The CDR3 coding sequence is TGTGCCAGCAGCCAACTGTCAAGCTCCTATAATTCACCCCTCCACTTT.

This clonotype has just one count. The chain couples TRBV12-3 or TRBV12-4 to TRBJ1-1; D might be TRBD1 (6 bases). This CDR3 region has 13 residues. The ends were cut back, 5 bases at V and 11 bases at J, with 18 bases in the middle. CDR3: CASSRLKGDGAFF. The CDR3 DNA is TGTGCCAGCAGTCGTTTAAAGGGGGACGGGGCTTTCTTT.

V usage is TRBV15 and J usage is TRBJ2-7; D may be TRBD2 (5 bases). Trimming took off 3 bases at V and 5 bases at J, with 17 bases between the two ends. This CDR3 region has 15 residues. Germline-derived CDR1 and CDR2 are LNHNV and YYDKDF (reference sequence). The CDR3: CATSSGRGLRNEQYF. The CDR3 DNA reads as TGTGCCACCAGCAGCGGCCGGGGTCTCCGTAACGAGCAGTACTTC.

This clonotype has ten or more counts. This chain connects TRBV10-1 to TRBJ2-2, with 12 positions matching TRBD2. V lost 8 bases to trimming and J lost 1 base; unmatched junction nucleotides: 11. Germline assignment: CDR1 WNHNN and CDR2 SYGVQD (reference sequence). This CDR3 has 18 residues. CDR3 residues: CASSVATSGGLNTGELFF. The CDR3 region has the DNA TGCGCCAGCTCAGTAGCGACTAGCGGGGGTCTGAACACCGGGGAGCTGTTTTTT.

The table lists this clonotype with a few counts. The CDR3 DNA sequence: TGTGCCAGCAGTTTAGACACTAACTATGGCTACACCTTC. This sequence encodes CASSLDTNYGYTF. The V and J genes are TRBV12-3 or TRBV12-4 and TRBJ1-2; no firm D call. The germline V and J ends were trimmed by 1 base and 0 bases, with 3 bases remaining between them. This CDR3 region has 13 residues.

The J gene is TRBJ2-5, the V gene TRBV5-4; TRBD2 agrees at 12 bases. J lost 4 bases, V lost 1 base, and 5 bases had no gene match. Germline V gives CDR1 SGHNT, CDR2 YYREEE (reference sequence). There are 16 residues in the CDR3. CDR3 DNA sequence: TGTGCCAGCAGCTTGCTAGCGGGGGGGCAGAGAGAGACCCAGTACTTC. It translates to CASSLLAGGQRETQYF.

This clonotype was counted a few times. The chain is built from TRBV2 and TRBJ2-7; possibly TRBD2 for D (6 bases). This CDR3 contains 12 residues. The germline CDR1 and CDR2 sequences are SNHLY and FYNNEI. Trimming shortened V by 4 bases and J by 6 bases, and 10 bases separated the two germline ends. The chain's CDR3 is CASSVLAGEQYF. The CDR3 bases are TGTGCCAGCAGTGTACTAGCTGGCGAGCAGTACTTC.

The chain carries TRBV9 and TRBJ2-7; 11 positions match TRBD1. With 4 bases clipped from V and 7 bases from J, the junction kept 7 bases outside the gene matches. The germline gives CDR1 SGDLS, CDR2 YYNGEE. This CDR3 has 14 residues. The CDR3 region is CASSRTGGNWEQYF. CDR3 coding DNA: TGTGCCAGCAGCAGGACAGGGGGCAATTGGGAGCAGTACTTC.

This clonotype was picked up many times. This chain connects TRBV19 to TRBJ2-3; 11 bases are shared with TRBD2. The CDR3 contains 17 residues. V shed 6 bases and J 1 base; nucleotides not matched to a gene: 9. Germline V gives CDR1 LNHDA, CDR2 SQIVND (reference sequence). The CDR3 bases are TGTGCCAGTAGAACTTCCGGACTAGCGGGCGGCACAGATACGCAGTATTTT. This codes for CASRTSGLAGGTDTQYF.